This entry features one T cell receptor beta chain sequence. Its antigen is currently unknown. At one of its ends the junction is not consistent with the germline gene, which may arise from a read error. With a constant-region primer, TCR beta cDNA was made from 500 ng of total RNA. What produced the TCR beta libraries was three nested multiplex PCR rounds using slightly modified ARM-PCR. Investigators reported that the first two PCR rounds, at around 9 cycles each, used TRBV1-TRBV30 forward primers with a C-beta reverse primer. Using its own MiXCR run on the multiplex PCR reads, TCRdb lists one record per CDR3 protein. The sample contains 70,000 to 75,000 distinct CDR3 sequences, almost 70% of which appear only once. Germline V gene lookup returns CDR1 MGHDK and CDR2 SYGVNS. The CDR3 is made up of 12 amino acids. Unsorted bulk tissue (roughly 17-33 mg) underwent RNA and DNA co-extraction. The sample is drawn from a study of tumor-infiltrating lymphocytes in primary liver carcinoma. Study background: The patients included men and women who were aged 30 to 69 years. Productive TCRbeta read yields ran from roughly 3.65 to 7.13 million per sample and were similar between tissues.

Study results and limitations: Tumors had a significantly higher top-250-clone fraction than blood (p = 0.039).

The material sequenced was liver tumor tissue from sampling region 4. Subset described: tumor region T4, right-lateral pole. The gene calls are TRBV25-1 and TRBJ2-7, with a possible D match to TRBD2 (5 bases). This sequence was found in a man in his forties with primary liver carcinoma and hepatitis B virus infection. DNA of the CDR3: TGTGCCAGCAGTGAGGCCGACTACGCGCAGTACTTC. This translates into CASSEADYAQYF.